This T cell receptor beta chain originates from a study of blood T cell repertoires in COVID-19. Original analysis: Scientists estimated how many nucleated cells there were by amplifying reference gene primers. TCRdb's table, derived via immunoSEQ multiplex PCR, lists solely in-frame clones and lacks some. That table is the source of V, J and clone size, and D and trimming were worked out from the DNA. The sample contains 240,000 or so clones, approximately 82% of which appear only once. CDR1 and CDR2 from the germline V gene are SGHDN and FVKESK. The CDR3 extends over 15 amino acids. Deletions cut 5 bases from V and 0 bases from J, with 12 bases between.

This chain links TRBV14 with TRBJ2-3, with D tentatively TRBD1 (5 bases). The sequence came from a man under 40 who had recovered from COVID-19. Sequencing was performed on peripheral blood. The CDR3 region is CASSKQVSSTDTQYF. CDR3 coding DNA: TGTGCCAGCAGCAAACAGGTTTCTAGCACAGATACGCAGTATTTT. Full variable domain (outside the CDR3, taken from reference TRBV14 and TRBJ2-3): EAGVTQFPSHSVIEKGQTVTLRCDPISGHDNLYWYRRVMGKEIKFLLHFVKESKQDESGMPNNRFLAERTGGTYSTLKVQPAELEDSGVYFCASSKQVSSTDTQYFGPGTRLTVL.